This passage covers 5 T cell receptor beta chains from one sample sequenced in a study of blood T cell repertoires in COVID-19 (dated by TCRdb to 2018 to 2020). The library was generated by the immunoSEQ multiplex PCR assay. In TCRdb, the immuneACCESS table is reduced to in-frame sequences with V and J assigned. These tables do not hold every clone; where another copy was compared, an unresolved V gene accounts for under half, and the others remain unexplained. This sample has 300,000 to 400,000 clones in its table, and around nine tenths of those were observed once. The top ten clones comprise more than 1% of the sample. What was sequenced was PBMCs or T cells enriched from blood (not recorded which). The receptors originated from a woman in her late teens or twenties who had recovered from COVID-19.

The rearrangement joins TRBV6-5 to TRBJ1-1; D is uncertain. The CDR3 length is 14 residues. Between the trimmed V and J ends, which lost 5 bases and 4 bases, there was a span of 14 bases. The germline V gene has CDR1 MNHEY and CDR2 SVGAGI. CDR3 region: CASSPPARGTEAFF. Written as DNA, the CDR3 is TGTGCCAGCAGTCCCCCCGCCCGGGGCACTGAAGCTTTCTTT.

The rearrangement uses TRBV18 and TRBJ2-1; the D is unclear. Germline assignment: CDR1 KGHSH and CDR2 LQKENI. The CDR3 has 14 amino acids. V was shortened by 3 bases and J by 9 bases, with 15 bases between the two germline ends. The CDR3 nucleotides read TGTGCCAGCTCACCCCCTGGCCCAAGGAGTGAGCAGTTCTTC. Residues: CASSPPGPRSEQFF. The full variable domain, with the rest looked up from reference TRBV18 and TRBJ2-1, is NAGVMQNPRHLVRRRGQEARLRCSPMKGHSHVYWYRQLPEEGLKFMVYLQKENIIDESGMPKERFSAEFPKEGPSILRIQQVVRGDSAAYFCASSPPGPRSEQFFGPGTRLTVL.

J is TRBJ1-5 and V is TRBV4-1; no clear D gene. Per germline, CDR1 MGHRA and CDR2 YSYEKL. Trimming took 1 base from V and 5 from J, leaving 3 bases between them. There are 12 residues in the CDR3. The DNA of the CDR3 is TGCGCCAGCAGCCAAGCTGATCAGCCCCAGCATTTT. Amino acids: CASSQADQPQHF.

This sequence joins TRBV18 and TRBJ2-2; 8 bases map to TRBD1. The V and J ends lost 3 bases and 3 bases, in that order; junction bases with no gene match: 9. Germline V CDR1 and CDR2: KGHSH, LQKENI. The CDR3 runs 17 residues. The CDR3 DNA reads as TGTGCCAGCTCACCCTTAGCAGGGGGCGATTACACCGGGGAGCTGTTTTTT. Protein: CASSPLAGGDYTGELFF.

The V gene is TRBV6-5, the J gene TRBJ1-5; the D gene is possibly TRBD1 (6 bases). This CDR3 spans 15 amino acids. The V end was cut by 5 bases, the J end by 4 bases, with 15 bases between. CDR1 and CDR2 from the germline V gene are MNHEY and SVGAGI. CDR3: CASSRTAGANQPQHF. CDR3 bases: TGTGCCAGCAGTCGTACCGCGGGGGCTAATCAGCCCCAGCATTTT.